The 5 T cell receptor beta chains given below trace back to one sample, sequenced in a study of vaccination and CD4 T cells after COVID-19. An Oncomine TCR Beta short-read assay was used to sequence the DNA from cultured CD4+ T cells. TCRdb reprocessed the PCR reads via MiXCR and lists one record per CDR3 protein. The table lists roughly 22,000 distinct CDR3 sequences, approximately 32% of them singletons. These TCRs' antigens remain unknown. The sample's treatment: approximately 10-day PBMC culture with coronavirus spike peptide pools or control peptides (ViraFEST assay). The specimen was cultured CD4+ T cells from blood. The receptors originated from a human donor with COVID-19.

The rearrangement links TRBV20-1 to TRBJ2-7; the match to TRBD2 covers 10 bases. The CDR3 consists of 14 residues. J lost 3 bases, V lost 4 bases, and 6 bases had no gene match. Germline CDR1 DFQATT, CDR2 SNEGSKA (reference sequence). The CDR3 spells CSAILSSGGYEQYF. CDR3 nucleotides: TGCAGTGCTATACTATCTAGCGGGGGCTACGAGCAGTACTTC.

The table lists this clonotype with a few counts. The chain combines TRBV6-1 with TRBJ2-3, with 10 bases that match TRBD1. After removal of 5 bases from V and 4 bases from J, the junction contained 3 bases not matched to a gene. CDR3 length: 14 amino acids. The germline V gene encodes CDR1 MNHNS and CDR2 SASEGT. The CDR3 here is CASSRTGGADTQYF. The CDR3 DNA follows: TGTGCCAGCAGTAGGACAGGGGGGGCAGATACGCAGTATTTT.

This clonotype has more than one count but fewer than ten. This rearrangement joins TRBV5-1 to TRBJ2-2; possible D gene TRBD1, 5 bases. The CDR3 is made up of 15 amino acids. In germline, CDR1 is SGHRS, CDR2 YFSETQ. Trimming left V 7 bases short and J 1 base short, with 14 bases between. The CDR3 region is CASQTTAMNTGELFF. CDR3 bases: TGCGCCAGCCAAACGACAGCGATGAACACCGGGGAGCTGTTTTTT.

V gene TRBV3-1 combines with J gene TRBJ1-1; D may be TRBD1 (6 bases). This CDR3 region has 13 residues. Germline CDR1 reads LGHDT; CDR2 reads YNNKEL (reference sequence). Trimming removed 1 base at V and 3 bases at J, with 6 bases between. The chain's CDR3 is CASSQAGDTEAFF. CDR3 coding DNA: TGTGCCAGCAGCCAAGCAGGGGACACTGAAGCTTTCTTT.

CDR3 nucleotides: TGTGCCAGCAGTCCAACAGGGAGGGGAGAGCAGTACTTC. Translated, it gives CASSPTGRGEQYF. The V and J genes are TRBV27 and TRBJ2-7; tentatively, D is TRBD2 (7 bases). The CDR3 is 13 amino acids. CDR1 is MNHEY and CDR2 is SMNVEV in the germline V gene (reference sequence). V was shortened by 5 bases and J by 7 bases, with 15 bases between the two germline ends.